This T cell receptor beta chain derives from a study of read filtering for tumor transcriptome and immune sequencing. About the study: Among patients, approximately 17 were male and more than 12 female, aged about 45 to 90 (mean roughly 64). By R-ISS, stages I, II and III held 8, 16 and 7 patients. Points from the study as a whole: Without single-read clonotypes, shared clonotype proportions correlated more between IR-seq and RNA-seq.

Sampling of bone marrow took place during active disease in every patient. This clonotype was seen many times. Its antigen is currently unknown. At one end, the junction sequence differs from germline, possibly due to a read error. The library was built from roughly 400 ng RNA with molecular barcoded adaptors for alpha/delta and beta/gamma chains. TCRdb re-called the reads with MiXCR, one entry per CDR3 protein. Counted here are roughly 130,000 distinct CDR3 sequences, about an eighth occurring once; the ten biggest clones make up roughly 9.6%. The CDR3 has 13 residues. CDR1 is SSHAT and CDR2 is FNYEAQ in the germline V gene (reference sequence).

V is TRBV7-7 and J is TRBJ2-5; D remains ambiguous. This TCR came from a donor at least 40 years old with multiple myeloma. The sample comprised a population of CD138-negative cells sorted from bone marrow. The CDR3 bases are TGTGCTAGCAGCTTAGATGGGGTAGAGACCCAGTACTTC. This translates into CASSLDGVETQYF.